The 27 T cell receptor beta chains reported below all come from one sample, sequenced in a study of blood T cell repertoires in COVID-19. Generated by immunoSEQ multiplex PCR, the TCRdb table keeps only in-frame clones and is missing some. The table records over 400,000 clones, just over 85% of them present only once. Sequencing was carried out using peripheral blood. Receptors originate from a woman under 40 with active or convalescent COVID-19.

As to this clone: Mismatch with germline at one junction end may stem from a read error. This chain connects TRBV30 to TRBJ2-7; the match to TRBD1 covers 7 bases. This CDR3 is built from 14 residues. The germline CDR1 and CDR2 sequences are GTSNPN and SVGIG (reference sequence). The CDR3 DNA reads TGTGCCCGGAGTGAGGGGGCCCACTCCTACGAGCAGTACTTC. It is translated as CARSEGAHSYEQYF.

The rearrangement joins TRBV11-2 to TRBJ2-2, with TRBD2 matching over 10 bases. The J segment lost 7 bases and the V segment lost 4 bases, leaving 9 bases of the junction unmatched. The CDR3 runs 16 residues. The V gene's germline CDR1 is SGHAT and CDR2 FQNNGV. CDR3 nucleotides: TGTGCCAGCAGCTCCTCTAGCGGGGGCTGGCACGGGGAGCTGTTTTTT. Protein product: CASSSSSGGWHGELFF.

The CDR3 sequence: CASSTSPWPEQYF. The CDR3 DNA follows: TGTGCCAGCAGCACTAGTCCCTGGCCCGAGCAGTACTTC. This chain connects TRBV6-6 to TRBJ2-7, with D possibly being TRBD2 (5 bases). CDR3 size: 13 residues. Germline CDR1 is MNHNY and CDR2 is SVGAGI (reference sequence). V was cut by 6 bases and J by 6 bases, with 15 bases left in between.

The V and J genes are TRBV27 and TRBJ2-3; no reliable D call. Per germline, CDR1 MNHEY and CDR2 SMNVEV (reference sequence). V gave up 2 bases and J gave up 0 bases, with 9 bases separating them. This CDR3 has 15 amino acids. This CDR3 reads CASSLRSASTDTQYF. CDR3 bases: TGTGCCAGCAGTTTAAGGTCAGCGAGCACAGATACGCAGTATTTT.

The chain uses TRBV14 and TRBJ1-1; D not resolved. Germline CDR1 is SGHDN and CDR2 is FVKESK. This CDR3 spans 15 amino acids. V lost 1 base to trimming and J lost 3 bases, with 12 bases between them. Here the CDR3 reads CASSQVPGGDTEAFF. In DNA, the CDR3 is TGTGCCAGCAGCCAAGTTCCGGGAGGCGACACTGAAGCTTTCTTT.

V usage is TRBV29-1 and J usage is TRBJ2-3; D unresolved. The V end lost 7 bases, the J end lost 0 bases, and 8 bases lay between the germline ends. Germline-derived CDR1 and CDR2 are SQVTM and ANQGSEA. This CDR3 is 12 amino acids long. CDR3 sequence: CSAQDSTDTQYF. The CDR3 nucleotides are TGCAGCGCACAAGATAGCACAGATACGCAGTATTTT.

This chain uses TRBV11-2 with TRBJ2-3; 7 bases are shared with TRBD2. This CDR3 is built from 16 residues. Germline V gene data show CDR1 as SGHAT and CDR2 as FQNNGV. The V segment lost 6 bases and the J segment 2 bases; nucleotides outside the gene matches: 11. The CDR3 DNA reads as TGTGCCAGCAGTTCAAGCCCAGCGGGGATCACAGATACGCAGTATTTT. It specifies CASSSSPAGITDTQYF.

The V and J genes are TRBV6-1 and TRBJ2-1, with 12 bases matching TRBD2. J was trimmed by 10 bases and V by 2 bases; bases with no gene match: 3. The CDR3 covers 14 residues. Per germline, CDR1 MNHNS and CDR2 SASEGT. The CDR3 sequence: CASSETSGGREQFF. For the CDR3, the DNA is TGTGCCAGCAGTGAAACTAGCGGGGGGAGGGAGCAGTTCTTC.

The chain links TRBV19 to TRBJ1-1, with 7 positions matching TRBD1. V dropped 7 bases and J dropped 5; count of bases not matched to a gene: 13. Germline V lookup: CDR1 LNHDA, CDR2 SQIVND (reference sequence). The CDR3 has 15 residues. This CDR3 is CASTTIGGSGTEAFF. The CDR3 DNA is TGTGCCAGTACTACTATAGGGGGCTCGGGGACTGAAGCTTTCTTT.

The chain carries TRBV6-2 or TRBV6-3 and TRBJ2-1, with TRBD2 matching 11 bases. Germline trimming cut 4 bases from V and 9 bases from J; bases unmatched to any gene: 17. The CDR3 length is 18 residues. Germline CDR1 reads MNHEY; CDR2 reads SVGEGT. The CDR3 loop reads CASSWYPLLAGDSGEQFF. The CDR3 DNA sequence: TGTGCCAGCAGTTGGTACCCCTTACTAGCGGGAGATTCCGGTGAGCAGTTCTTC.

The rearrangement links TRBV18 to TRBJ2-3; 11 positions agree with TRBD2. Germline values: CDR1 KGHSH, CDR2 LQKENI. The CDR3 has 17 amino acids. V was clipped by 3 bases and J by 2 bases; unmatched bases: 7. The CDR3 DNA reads TGTGCCAGCTCACCGTGGACTAGCGGGTCACTCACAGATACGCAGTATTTT. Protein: CASSPWTSGSLTDTQYF.

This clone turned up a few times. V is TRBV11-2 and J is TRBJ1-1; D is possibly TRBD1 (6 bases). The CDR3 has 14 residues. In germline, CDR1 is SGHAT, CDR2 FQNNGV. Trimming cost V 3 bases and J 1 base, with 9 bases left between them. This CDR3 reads CASSFIQGNTEAFF. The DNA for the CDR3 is TGTGCCAGCAGCTTTATACAGGGGAACACTGAAGCTTTCTTT.

CDR3 in amino acids: CAISRGNQPQHF. The CDR3 coding sequence is TGTGCCATATCCAGGGGCAATCAGCCCCAGCATTTT. V gene TRBV15 combines with J gene TRBJ1-5; weak D call: TRBD1 (5 bases). In germline, CDR1 is LNHNV, CDR2 YYDKDF (reference sequence). The CDR3 sequence is 12 residues long. V lost 10 bases and J 2 bases, leaving 9 bases between the germline ends.

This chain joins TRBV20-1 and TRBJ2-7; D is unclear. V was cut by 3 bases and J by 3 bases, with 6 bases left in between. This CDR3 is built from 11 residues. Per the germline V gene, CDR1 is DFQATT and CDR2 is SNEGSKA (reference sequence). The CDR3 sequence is CSASQNYEQYF. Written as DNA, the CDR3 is TGCAGTGCTAGCCAAAACTACGAGCAGTACTTC.

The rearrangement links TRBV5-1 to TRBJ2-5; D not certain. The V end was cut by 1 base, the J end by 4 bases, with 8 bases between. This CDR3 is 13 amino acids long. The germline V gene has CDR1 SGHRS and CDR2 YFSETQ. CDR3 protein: CASSLYGGETQYF. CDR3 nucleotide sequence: TGCGCCAGCAGCTTGTATGGCGGAGAGACCCAGTACTTC.

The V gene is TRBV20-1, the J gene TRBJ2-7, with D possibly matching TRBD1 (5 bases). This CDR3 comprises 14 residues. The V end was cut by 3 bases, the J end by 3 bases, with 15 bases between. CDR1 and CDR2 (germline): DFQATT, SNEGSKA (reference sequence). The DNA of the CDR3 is TGCAGTGCTAGTTGGCAGGGCAGTAGCTACGAGCAGTACTTC. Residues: CSASWQGSSYEQYF.

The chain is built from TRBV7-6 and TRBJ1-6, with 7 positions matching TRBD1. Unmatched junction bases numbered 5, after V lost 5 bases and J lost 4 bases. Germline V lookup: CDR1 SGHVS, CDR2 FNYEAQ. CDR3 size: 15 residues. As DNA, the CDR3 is TGTGCCAGCAGCCCGGGGACAGCTTATAATTCACCCCTCCACTTT. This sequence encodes CASSPGTAYNSPLHF.

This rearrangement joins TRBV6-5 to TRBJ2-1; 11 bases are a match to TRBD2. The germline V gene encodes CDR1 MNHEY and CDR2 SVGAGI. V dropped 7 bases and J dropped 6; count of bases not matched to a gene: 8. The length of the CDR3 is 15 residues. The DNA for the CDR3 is TGTGCCAGCACGCGATGGACTAGCGGGTTCAATGAGCAGTTCTTC. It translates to CASTRWTSGFNEQFF.

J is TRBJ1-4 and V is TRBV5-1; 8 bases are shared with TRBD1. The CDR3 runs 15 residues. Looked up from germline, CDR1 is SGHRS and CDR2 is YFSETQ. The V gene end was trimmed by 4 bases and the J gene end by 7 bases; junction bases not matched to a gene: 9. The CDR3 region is CASSRYQGASEKLFF. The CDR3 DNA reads TGCGCCAGCAGCCGATACCAGGGGGCGAGTGAAAAACTGTTTTTT.

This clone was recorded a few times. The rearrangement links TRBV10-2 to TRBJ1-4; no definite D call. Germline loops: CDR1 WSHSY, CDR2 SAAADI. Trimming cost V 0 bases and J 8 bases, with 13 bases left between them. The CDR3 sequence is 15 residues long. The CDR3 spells CASSESIRGSEKLFF. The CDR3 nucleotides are TGCGCCAGCAGTGAGTCGATACGGGGTTCGGAAAAACTGTTTTTT.

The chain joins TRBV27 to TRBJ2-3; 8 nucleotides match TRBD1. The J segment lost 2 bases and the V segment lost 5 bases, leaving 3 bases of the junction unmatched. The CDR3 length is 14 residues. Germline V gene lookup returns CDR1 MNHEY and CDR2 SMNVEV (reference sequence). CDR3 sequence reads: CASSPDRDTDTQYF. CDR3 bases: TGTGCCAGCAGTCCGGACAGGGACACAGATACGCAGTATTTT.

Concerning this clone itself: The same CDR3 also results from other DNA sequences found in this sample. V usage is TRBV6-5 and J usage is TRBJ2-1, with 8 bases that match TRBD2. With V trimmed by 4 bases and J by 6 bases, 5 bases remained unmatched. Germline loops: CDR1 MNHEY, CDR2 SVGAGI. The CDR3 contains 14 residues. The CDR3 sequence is CASSSSGGGNEQFF. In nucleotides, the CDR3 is TGTGCCAGCAGTTCGAGCGGGGGAGGCAATGAGCAGTTCTTC.

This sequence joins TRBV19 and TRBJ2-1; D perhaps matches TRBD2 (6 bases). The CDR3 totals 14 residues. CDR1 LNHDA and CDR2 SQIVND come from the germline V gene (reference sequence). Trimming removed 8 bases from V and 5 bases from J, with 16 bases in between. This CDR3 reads CASWTASANNEQFF. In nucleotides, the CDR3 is TGTGCCAGTTGGACTGCTAGCGCTAACAATGAGCAGTTCTTC.

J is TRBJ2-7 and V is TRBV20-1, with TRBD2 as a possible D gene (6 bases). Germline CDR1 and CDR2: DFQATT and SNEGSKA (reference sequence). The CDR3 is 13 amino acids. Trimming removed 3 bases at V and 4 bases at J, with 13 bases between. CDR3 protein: CSASGLASYEQYF. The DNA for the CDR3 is TGCAGTGCTAGTGGTCTAGCGTCTTACGAGCAGTACTTC.

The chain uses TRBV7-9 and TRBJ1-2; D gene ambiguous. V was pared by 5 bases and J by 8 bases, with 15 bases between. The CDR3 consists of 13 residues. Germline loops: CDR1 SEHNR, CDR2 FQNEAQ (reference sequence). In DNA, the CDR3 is TGTGCCAGCAGCCTAGTTCTGGGAGGAGGCTACACCTTC. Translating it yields CASSLVLGGGYTF.

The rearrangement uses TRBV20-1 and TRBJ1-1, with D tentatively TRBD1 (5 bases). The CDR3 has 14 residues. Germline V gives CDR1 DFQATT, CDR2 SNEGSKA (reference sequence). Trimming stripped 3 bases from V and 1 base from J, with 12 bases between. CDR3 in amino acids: CSASPAGPNTEAFF. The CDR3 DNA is TGCAGTGCTAGTCCAGCAGGGCCGAACACTGAAGCTTTCTTT.

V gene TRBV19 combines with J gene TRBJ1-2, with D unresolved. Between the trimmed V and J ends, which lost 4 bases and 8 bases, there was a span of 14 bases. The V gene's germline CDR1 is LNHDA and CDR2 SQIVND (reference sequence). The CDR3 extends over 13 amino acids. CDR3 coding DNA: TGTGCCAGTAGTACCCCAGGAGGGTACGGCTACACCTTC. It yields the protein CASSTPGGYGYTF.